The next 27 T cell receptor beta chains were all read from a single sample in a study of blood T cell repertoires in COVID-19. The repertoire was sequenced with immunoSEQ multiplex PCR; TCRdb's copy has only in-frame clones and lacks some. The table records roughly 330,000 clones, 70% to 90% of them present only once. Sequencing was performed on peripheral blood. These receptors all come from a woman aged 50 to 60 with active or convalescent COVID-19.

The chain recombines TRBV10-2 with TRBJ2-3; TRBD2 agrees at 12 bases. Germline trimming cut 6 bases from V and 7 bases from J; bases unmatched to any gene: 5. This CDR3 has 14 residues. In germline, CDR1 is WSHSY, CDR2 SAAADI. The CDR3 protein is CASSRLAGANTQYF. The CDR3 DNA follows: TGCGCCAGCAGCCGACTAGCGGGAGCAAATACGCAGTATTTT.

In this sample, this clone turned up a few times. V gene TRBV18 combines with J gene TRBJ1-5; D is unresolved. This CDR3 is 15 amino acids long. Trimming pared 5 bases from V and 5 bases from J, leaving 16 bases between. Germline-derived CDR1 and CDR2 are KGHSH and LQKENI. The CDR3 loop reads CASSNRISEHQPQHF. The CDR3, as DNA: TGTGCCAGCTCAAACCGAATCAGCGAGCATCAGCCCCAGCATTTT.

J is TRBJ1-6 and V is TRBV9; the D is unclear. Trimming left V 0 bases short and J 6 bases short, with 7 bases between. Germline CDR1 SGDLS, CDR2 YYNGEE. The CDR3 covers 14 residues. The CDR3 loop reads CASSVASSNSPLHF. The CDR3 DNA sequence: TGTGCCAGCAGCGTAGCTAGTAGTAATTCACCCCTCCACTTT.

This clone has just a few counts. The rearrangement uses TRBV15 and TRBJ1-2, with no clear D. The CDR3 is 15 amino acids. Trimming removed 3 bases from V and 4 bases from J, with 15 bases in between. Germline CDR1 reads LNHNV; CDR2 reads YYDKDF (reference sequence). The CDR3 reads CATSSFARPIYGYTF. The CDR3 DNA reads TGTGCCACCAGCAGTTTTGCCAGGCCCATCTATGGCTACACCTTC.

This clone was observed once. The J gene is TRBJ2-2, the V gene TRBV7-3; 9 bases agree with TRBD2. In germline, CDR1 is SGHTA, CDR2 FQGTGA. The CDR3 consists of 17 residues. The J segment lost 3 bases and the V segment lost 0 bases, leaving 5 bases of the junction unmatched. This CDR3 is CASSLTGSGGYTGELFF. DNA of the CDR3: TGTGCCAGCAGCTTAACGGGCAGCGGGGGGTACACCGGGGAGCTGTTTTTT.

This chain connects TRBV11-2 to TRBJ1-1; 8 bases agree with TRBD1. Germline V CDR1 and CDR2: SGHAT, FQNNGV. This CDR3 has 15 amino acids. The V and J ends lost 4 bases and 1 base, in that order; junction bases with no gene match: 5. The CDR3, as DNA: TGTGCCAGCAGCTCCCTGACAGGGGAGAACACTGAAGCTTTCTTT. This encodes CASSSLTGENTEAFF. Looking up the rest from reference TRBV11-2 and TRBJ1-1 gives the full variable domain: EAGVAQSPRYKIIEKRQSVAFWCNPISGHATLYWYQQILGQGPKLLIQFQNNGVVDDSQLPKDRFSAERLKGVDSTLKIQPAKLEDSAVYLCASSSLTGENTEAFFGQGTRLTVV.

This rearrangement joins TRBV11-3 to TRBJ2-7; TRBD2 agrees at 9 bases. The germline CDR1 and CDR2 sequences are SGHNT and YENEEA. V gave up 5 bases and J gave up 6 bases; unmatched junction bases: 8. The CDR3 sequence is 14 residues long. CDR3 in amino acids: CASSLGGTSSEQYF. Here the CDR3 DNA reads TGTGCCAGCAGCCTGGGCGGGACTAGCTCCGAGCAGTACTTC.

V gene TRBV18 combines with J gene TRBJ2-2, with 8 bases lining up with TRBD1. Per germline, CDR1 KGHSH and CDR2 LQKENI. CDR3 length equals 17 residues. Trimming at V came to 3 bases and at J to 3 bases, leaving 9 bases not matched to a gene. CDR3 in DNA: TGTGCCAGCTCACCCTCCGGACAGGGTGCGTACACCGGGGAGCTGTTTTTT. This sequence encodes CASSPSGQGAYTGELFF.

This chain links TRBV5-1 with TRBJ2-5, with a tentative D call TRBD2 (5 bases). CDR3 length: 13 residues. The V and J ends lost 4 bases and 5 bases respectively, with 12 bases between them. Germline V gives CDR1 SGHRS, CDR2 YFSETQ. CDR3 in DNA: TGCGCCAGCAGCCCTGGACTCACTGAGACCCAGTACTTC. This codes for CASSPGLTETQYF.

This chain links TRBV5-1 with TRBJ1-1; 7 bases are shared with TRBD1. The V gene's germline CDR1 is SGHRS and CDR2 YFSETQ. Trimming removed 4 bases from V and 4 bases from J; junction bases left unmatched: 7. The CDR3 sequence is 14 residues long. In DNA, the CDR3 is TGCGCCAGCAGCCCGGGACAGTCCTCCACTGAAGCTTTCTTT. This encodes CASSPGQSSTEAFF.

The chain carries TRBV6-5 and TRBJ2-5; D is uncertain. Germline values: CDR1 MNHEY, CDR2 SVGAGI. The CDR3 loop spans 14 amino acids. V lost 7 bases and J lost 1, with 13 bases in between. CDR3 nucleotides: TGTGCCAGCAAACAGTCCCACAGCCAAGAGACCCAGTACTTC. It translates to CASKQSHSQETQYF.

The chain uses TRBV15 and TRBJ2-3; weak D call: TRBD2 (5 bases). CDR3 length equals 16 residues. Trimming cost V 4 bases and J 0 bases, with 14 bases left between them. Germline assignment: CDR1 LNHNV and CDR2 YYDKDF (reference sequence). In DNA, the CDR3 is TGTGCCACCAGCAATATTTTCTGGACTAGCACAGATACGCAGTATTTT. It specifies CATSNIFWTSTDTQYF.

The V gene is TRBV27, the J gene TRBJ1-6, with TRBD1 matching over 7 bases. This CDR3 is built from 14 residues. The junction had 6 bases not matched to a gene; V was cut back by 3 bases and J by 10 bases. Germline-derived CDR1 and CDR2 are MNHEY and SMNVEV (reference sequence). The CDR3 coding sequence is TGTGCCAGCAGTTTCACAGGGGAAGACTCACCCCTCCACTTT. Translated: CASSFTGEDSPLHF.

The chain carries TRBV6-6 and TRBJ2-1, with a tentative D call TRBD2 (6 bases). The CDR3 has 12 amino acids. V was clipped by 7 bases and J by 7 bases, with 11 bases between them. The germline CDR1 and CDR2 sequences are MNHNY and SVGAGI (reference sequence). The CDR3 protein is CASNIAENEQFF. CDR3 in DNA: TGTGCCAGCAATATAGCGGAAAATGAGCAGTTCTTC.

The rearrangement uses TRBV18 and TRBJ1-5, with a tentative D call TRBD1 (5 bases). V was cut by 3 bases and J by 0 bases, with 12 bases left in between. This CDR3 region has 16 residues. CDR1 is KGHSH, CDR2 LQKENI, per germline. The CDR3 coding sequence is TGTGCCAGCTCACCTCCGGGACTTTATAGCAATCAGCCCCAGCATTTT. Translated: CASSPPGLYSNQPQHF.

J is TRBJ2-7 and V is TRBV6-2 or TRBV6-3; 10 nucleotides agree with TRBD2. CDR1 is MNHEY and CDR2 is SVGEGT in the germline V gene. The V and J ends lost 2 bases and 4 bases, in that order; junction bases with no gene match: 11. The CDR3 contains 17 residues. CDR3: CASSYEPPEAGGYEQYF. The CDR3 bases are TGTGCCAGCAGTTACGAACCCCCTGAAGCGGGAGGGTACGAGCAGTACTTC.

The chain combines TRBV7-3 with TRBJ2-5, with 7 bases that match TRBD2. Germline loops: CDR1 SGHTA, CDR2 FQGTGA. The CDR3 extends over 13 amino acids. V lost 5 bases, J lost 9 bases, and 9 bases stayed unmatched. CDR3 residues: CASSPLWGRAQYF. Here the CDR3 DNA reads TGTGCCAGCAGCCCTCTCTGGGGGAGGGCCCAGTACTTC.

The CDR3 DNA reads TGTGCCAGCAGCTTCCGGGACAGGGGGCCCTACGAGCAGTACTTC. Residues: CASSFRDRGPYEQYF. The chain links TRBV5-6 to TRBJ2-7, with 12 positions matching TRBD1. The germline gives CDR1 SGHDT, CDR2 YYEEEE. The V and J ends lost 2 bases and 2 bases, in that order; junction bases with no gene match: 2. The CDR3 has 15 residues.

This clone has more than one count but fewer than ten. The genes are TRBV28 and TRBJ2-7; no reliable D call. There are 14 residues in the CDR3. The V end lost 7 bases, the J end lost 2 bases, and 15 bases lay between the germline ends. Per germline, CDR1 MDHEN and CDR2 SYDVKM. Written as DNA, the CDR3 is TGTGCCAGCACCGTCGATGCAGGTACCTACGAGCAGTACTTC. Translation gives CASTVDAGTYEQYF.

The chain is built from TRBV18 and TRBJ1-1; 8 bases are shared with TRBD1. The CDR3 length is 14 residues. Per the germline V gene, CDR1 is KGHSH and CDR2 is LQKENI. V lost 0 bases to trimming and J lost 6 bases; unmatched junction nucleotides: 3. CDR3 sequence (DNA): TGTGCCAGCTCACCACCGGCAGGGGGCTCTGAAGCTTTCTTT. Translation gives CASSPPAGGSEAFF.

The genes are TRBV19 and TRBJ1-2, with D possibly TRBD1 on 5 matching bases. Between the trimmed V and J ends, which lost 11 bases and 7 bases, there was a span of 20 bases. Germline V gene sequence: CDR1 LNHDA, CDR2 SQIVND (reference sequence). This CDR3 comprises 13 residues. The CDR3 region is CAGRQSSGGGYTF. The CDR3 DNA reads TGTGCCGGCCGACAGTCCTCAGGTGGTGGCTACACCTTC.

In its sample, this clone was seen a few times. J is TRBJ1-6 and V is TRBV3-1 (or the pseudogene TRBV3-2), with D perhaps TRBD1 (5 bases). Germline-derived CDR1 and CDR2 are LGHDT and YNNKEL (reference sequence). Deletions cut 4 bases from V and 6 bases from J, with 13 bases between. This CDR3 region has 15 residues. CDR3: CASSRYGGGNSPLHF. In DNA, the CDR3 is TGTGCCAGCAGCCGTTACGGGGGGGGTAATTCACCCCTCCACTTT.

The chain carries TRBV12-3 or TRBV12-4 and TRBJ1-5, with 7 bases lining up with TRBD1. This CDR3 has 12 residues. Losses at the gene ends were 8 bases for V and 4 bases for J; bases not matched to a gene: 2. CDR3 sequence reads: CASVRGNQPQHF. CDR3 nucleotide sequence: TGTGCCAGCGTCAGGGGGAATCAGCCCCAGCATTTT.

This sequence joins TRBV7-9 and TRBJ1-6; D may be TRBD1 (6 bases). Looked up from germline, CDR1 is SEHNR and CDR2 is FQNEAQ (reference sequence). The CDR3 is 15 amino acids. V lost 4 bases, J lost 9 bases, and 16 bases lay in between. The CDR3 spells CASSSEQGDVSPLHF. CDR3 DNA sequence: TGTGCCAGCAGCTCAGAACAGGGAGACGTTTCACCCCTCCACTTT. Filled out from reference TRBV7-9 and TRBJ1-6, the complete variable domain reads DTGVSQNPRHKITKRGQNVTFRCDPISEHNRLYWYRQTLGQGPEFLTYFQNEAQLEKSRLLSDRFSAERPKGSFSTLEIQRTEQGDSAMYLCASSSEQGDVSPLHFGNGTRLTVT.

This rearrangement joins TRBV19 to TRBJ1-2; D is undetermined. The length of the CDR3 is 14 residues. V dropped 3 bases and J dropped 5 bases, with 13 bases sitting between them. Germline CDR1 is LNHDA and CDR2 is SQIVND (reference sequence). CDR3 loop: CASSMKGDGYGYTF. The CDR3 nucleotides read TGTGCCAGTAGTATGAAGGGAGACGGGTATGGCTACACCTTC.

The chain links TRBV12-5 to TRBJ1-2, with D possibly TRBD1 on 5 matching bases. V lost 0 bases to trimming and J lost 9 bases, with 11 bases between them. CDR3 length: 13 amino acids. The V gene's germline CDR1 is LGHNT and CDR2 FRNRAP. The CDR3 nucleotides read TGTGCTAGTGGTTTGGTAATGGGGCAGAGCTACACCTTC. This gives the protein CASGLVMGQSYTF.

This chain links TRBV9 with TRBJ2-7; D ambiguous. CDR1 SGDLS and CDR2 YYNGEE come from the germline V gene. The V and J ends lost 0 bases and 3 bases respectively, with 13 bases between them. This CDR3 comprises 15 residues. The CDR3, as DNA: TGTGCCAGCAGCGTAGCTAATTCTGGAGTCTACGAGCAGTACTTC. Its protein is CASSVANSGVYEQYF. The full variable domain, in which reference TRBV9 and TRBJ2-7 provide the parts outside the CDR3, is DSGVTQTPKHLITATGQRVTLRCSPRSGDLSVYWYQQSLDQGLQFLIQYYNGEERAKGNILERFSAQQFPDLHSELNLSSLELGDSALYFCASSVANSGVYEQYFGPGTRLTVT.